This T cell receptor beta chain was sequenced for a study of shared clonotypes between healthy human individuals. V shed 7 bases and J shed 4 bases, with 8 bases lying between them. Germline V lookup: CDR1 LNHNV, CDR2 YYDKDF (reference sequence). This CDR3 is 12 amino acids long. Replicate PCRs were loaded with approximately 310 ng DNA from unsorted PBMC, about 30,000 T cell genomes. Original processing methods: There were no quality scores in the junction-only immunoSEQ sequences, so filtering differed. Here immunoSEQ multiplex PCR was the method, and the copy in TCRdb shows in-frame clones only, minus some. That table furnishes V, J and clone size, whereas the DNA furnished D and trimming. Here the sample spans 490,000 or so clones, 65% to 80% being singletons. This clone occurred once.

The chain joins TRBV15 to TRBJ1-5; D not resolved. The sample consisted of PBMCs. This receptor was obtained from a woman in her forties in good health. Some clones in this sample may be carry-over from other donors' samples. The CDR3 is CATNRGNQPQHF. CDR3 sequence (DNA): TGTGCCACCAACCGCGGGAATCAGCCCCAGCATTTT.